This T cell receptor (beta chain) was documented in a study of cytomegalovirus exposure and HLA in healthy donors. With regard to this clone: Its antigen is undetermined.

The PCR used 60 Vbeta and 13 Jbeta primers. Only in-frame clones appear in the TCRdb table, and some are missing; sequencing was by immunoSEQ multiplex PCR. Among a few hundred thousand clones listed, more than 60% were seen once. General study points: Earlier analysis found most TCR beta V segments productive about 90% or about 30% of the time. Compared with the roughly 670-donor mean, an Asian-associated ancestry cluster reportedly had fewer N-insertions, according to a later analysis. What TCR beta sequences reportedly achieved was accurate prediction of HLA-A and HLA-B alleles in most subjects. In vitro testing confirmed a few CMV-associated chains as specific for CMV antigens.

This receptor was taken from a girl aged 2 to 10 in good health and CMV-seronegative. Sequencing input: PBMCs.

CDR3 region: CASSEGGLAGGQGVDTQYF. The CDR3 DNA sequence: TGTGCCAGCAGTGAAGGGGGACTAGCGGGGGGGCAAGGTGTAGATACGCAGTATTTT. The chain couples TRBV6-1 to TRBJ2-3; TRBD2 matches 16 bases. The CDR3 contains 19 residues. Per germline, CDR1 MNHNS and CDR2 SASEGT. V dropped 1 base and J dropped 5; count of bases not matched to a gene: 9.